This TCR beta chain was observed in a study of T cell changes during pregnancy in multiple sclerosis (dated 2019 in TCRdb). About the study as a whole: Changes in the T cell repertoire over the course of pregnancy were examined in this study in women with multiple sclerosis.

Sequences LNHDA (CDR1) and SQIVND (CDR2) are obtained from the germline V gene (reference sequence). Germline trimming amounts to 4 bases on V and 5 bases on J, with 7 as the count of junction bases outside the gene matches. Reading from cysteine to phenylalanine, the CDR3 counts 14 amino acids. CDR3 DNA is the only sequence kept; it has 42 bases, read in frame from the first base. Remarks on this clone: This clone's antigen is unknown. No much larger clonotype is one base removed from it; base qualities were not supplied.

The protocol used for the library was the immunoSEQ multiplex PCR assay. TCRdb limited this immuneACCESS table to in-frame rearrangements with V and J called. A share of clones is missing; checked studies link under half to unresolved V genes, and the rest is unexplained. This sample comprises roughly 50,000 clones, 75% to 90% of them detected only once. The ten largest clones capture just over 8% of the sample. The starting material was CD8+ T cells from peripheral blood mononuclear cells, obtained in the second trimester of pregnancy. This TCR came from a female donor with multiple sclerosis, enrolled in a pregnancy study. The chain is assembled from TRBV19 and TRBJ2-7, with TRBD2 matching 8 junction bases. The sequence in DNA is TGTGCCAGTAGTAGCCGGGAGGGGCGGGACGAGCAGTACTTC. Protein translation: CASSSREGRDEQYF.